The 22 T cell receptor beta chains reported below all come from one sample, sequenced in a study of T-cell reconstitution after alpha-beta-depleted transplantation in children. The TCRbeta library was prepared with unique molecular identifiers. TCRdb itself ran the PCR reads through MiXCR, one entry per CDR3 protein. This sample yields 190,000 or so distinct CDR3 sequences, of which about 15% are seen a single time; 13% belongs to the top ten. The specimen comprised PBMCs from the stem cell graft donor, sampled from the stem cell graft. The receptor set was obtained from a human donor who donated a stem cell graft to a child with acute lymphoblastic leukemia.

This clonotype was picked up many times. The rearrangement joins TRBV2 to TRBJ2-1; 8 nucleotides line up with TRBD2. CDR1 and CDR2 (germline): SNHLY, FYNNEI. The J segment lost 8 bases and the V segment lost 4 bases, leaving 7 bases of the junction unmatched. This CDR3 has 14 residues. The CDR3 DNA is TGTGCCAGCAGTGTAGCGGGGACCTGGGATGAGCAGTTCTTC. This encodes CASSVAGTWDEQFF.

This clonotype came up many times. J is TRBJ2-1 and V is TRBV5-1; 8 bases are a match to TRBD1. Germline lookup yields CDR1 SGHRS and CDR2 YFSETQ. The ends lost 2 bases at V and 10 bases at J; junction bases unmatched: 8. CDR3 length: 14 residues. The DNA for the CDR3 is TGCGCCAGCAGCTTACAGGGGGAACTCCGAGAGCAGTTCTTC. Residues: CASSLQGELREQFF. Full variable domain (rest looked up from reference TRBV5-1 and TRBJ2-1): KAGVTQTPRYLIKTRGQQVTLSCSPISGHRSVSWYQQTPGQGLQFLFEYFSETQRNKGNFPGRFSGRQFSNSRSEMNVSTLELGDSALYLCASSLQGELREQFFGPGTRLTVL.

To note about this clonotype: A read error is possible here, since a much larger clone lies one base away. The chain couples TRBV5-1 to TRBJ2-2, with D hard to call. Per germline, CDR1 SGHRS and CDR2 YFSETQ. Trimming shortened V by 4 bases and J by 6 bases, and 10 bases separated the two germline ends. This CDR3 is 13 amino acids long. Written as DNA, the CDR3 is TGCGCCAGCAGCAAAATGTCTTCCGGGGAGCTGTTTTTT. It translates to CASSKMSSGELFF.

At least ten counts were recorded for this clonotype. The CDR3, as DNA: TGCGCCAGCAGCTTGGTGATTGAGTTTTTGGAGGGTATAAGGAACACTGAAGCTTTCTTT. It yields the protein CASSLVIEFLEGIRNTEAFF. The chain couples TRBV5-1 to TRBJ1-1, with D unresolved. CDR3 size: 20 residues. Germline V gene sequence: CDR1 SGHRS, CDR2 YFSETQ. V was trimmed by 0 bases and J by 1 base, leaving 25 bases between them. Full variable domain (remainder filled in from reference TRBV5-1 and TRBJ1-1): KAGVTQTPRYLIKTRGQQVTLSCSPISGHRSVSWYQQTPGQGLQFLFEYFSETQRNKGNFPGRFSGRQFSNSRSEMNVSTLELGDSALYLCASSLVIEFLEGIRNTEAFFGQGTRLTVV.

Many counts were recorded for this clonotype. V and J are TRBV5-1 and TRBJ2-2, with TRBD1 matching over 10 bases. Germline CDR1 and CDR2: SGHRS and YFSETQ. CDR3 length: 16 amino acids. Unmatched junction bases numbered 2, after V lost 0 bases and J lost 3 bases. The CDR3 here is CASSLDGQGDTGELFF. The CDR3, as DNA: TGCGCCAGCAGCTTGGACGGACAGGGGGACACCGGGGAGCTGTTTTTT.

Ten or more counts support this clonotype. V is TRBV29-1 and J is TRBJ1-1, with D hard to call. This CDR3 contains 13 residues. The ends were cut back, 4 bases at V and 1 base at J, with 10 bases in the middle. CDR1 is SQVTM and CDR2 is ANQGSEA in the germline V gene. The DNA of the CDR3 is TGCAGCGTTGTACCGGAAAAGAACACTGAAGCTTTCTTT. Its protein is CSVVPEKNTEAFF.

This clonotype was recorded at least ten times. The chain couples TRBV7-6 to TRBJ2-7, with a weak D call TRBD2 (6 bases). Germline lookup yields CDR1 SGHVS and CDR2 FNYEAQ. Trimming took off 3 bases at V and 7 bases at J, with 13 bases between the two ends. The CDR3 loop spans 13 amino acids. CDR3 region: CASSLREGEEQYF. CDR3 in DNA: TGTGCCAGCAGCTTGCGGGAAGGAGAGGAGCAGTACTTC. The entire variable domain, with the rest obtained from reference TRBV7-6 and TRBJ2-7, is as follows: GAGVSQSPRYKVTKRGQDVALRCDPISGHVSLYWYRQALGQGPEFLTYFNYEAQQDKSGLPNDRFSAERPEGSISTLTIQRTEQRDSAMYRCASSLREGEEQYFGPGTRLTVT.

At least ten counts were recorded for this clonotype. The chain links TRBV7-8 to TRBJ2-3; no clear D gene. Germline CDR1 SGHVS, CDR2 FQNEAQ. The V and J ends lost 5 bases and 1 base respectively, with 13 bases between them. The CDR3 runs to 15 residues. The CDR3 protein is CASSPLLDGTDTQYF. CDR3 DNA: TGTGCCAGCAGCCCCTTACTTGACGGCACAGATACGCAGTATTTT.

This clonotype was picked up many times. The chain uses TRBV19 and TRBJ1-5, with TRBD1 identical over 7 bases. The CDR3 spans 13 residues. Germline lookup yields CDR1 LNHDA and CDR2 SQIVND (reference sequence). Germline trimming cut 5 bases from V and 7 bases from J; bases unmatched to any gene: 5. The CDR3 here is CASSRQGDQPQHF. CDR3 nucleotide sequence: TGTGCCAGTAGTCGACAGGGAGACCAGCCCCAGCATTTT.

At least ten counts were recorded for this clonotype. This chain connects TRBV5-1 to TRBJ2-2; 7 positions agree with TRBD1. V lost 5 bases to trimming and J lost 4 bases; unmatched junction nucleotides: 11. CDR3 length: 16 residues. Germline V gene sequence: CDR1 SGHRS, CDR2 YFSETQ. CDR3 residues: CASSPRPGGSTGELFF. The CDR3 bases are TGCGCCAGCAGTCCCAGACCAGGGGGTTCCACCGGGGAGCTGTTTTTT.

Concerning this clonotype: This could be a read error, since a much larger clone is one nucleotide away. V and J are TRBV5-1 and TRBJ2-3, with D unclear. Germline V gene data show CDR1 as SGHRS and CDR2 as YFSETQ. The V gene lost 10 bases and the J gene lost 2 bases, with 17 bases spanning the gap. This CDR3 spans 14 amino acids. The CDR3 reads CARTTSADTDTQYF. CDR3 in DNA: TGCGCCCGCACAACGTCCGCAGACACAGATACGCAGTATTTT.

The chain has TRBV5-1 and TRBJ2-5; the D gene is possibly TRBD2 (5 bases). Germline V CDR1 and CDR2: SGHRS, YFSETQ. The CDR3 length is 14 residues. The germline V and J ends were trimmed by 0 bases and 5 bases, with 11 bases remaining between them. CDR3 protein: CASSLGRARETQYF. The CDR3 DNA is TGCGCCAGCAGCTTGGGGCGGGCCAGGGAGACCCAGTACTTC.

This clonotype showed up many times. The gene calls are TRBV6-2 or TRBV6-3 and TRBJ2-1; D uncertain. The CDR3 runs 12 residues. The V end was cut by 5 bases, the J end by 10 bases, with 12 bases between. CDR1 is MNHEY and CDR2 is SVGEGT in the germline V gene. The CDR3, as DNA: TGTGCCAGCAGTCCCGGGTTCAACGAGCAGTTCTTC. Its translation: CASSPGFNEQFF.

This clonotype has ten or more counts. The chain is built from TRBV10-2 and TRBJ1-4; D ambiguous. Trimming took off 6 bases at V and 0 bases at J, with 5 bases between the two ends. CDR3 length: 13 amino acids. CDR1 and CDR2 from the germline V gene are WSHSY and SAAADI. The CDR3 spells CASRQTTNEKLFF. CDR3 bases: TGCGCCAGCAGGCAGACAACTAATGAAAAACTGTTTTTT.

This clonotype was observed many times. The chain links TRBV28 to TRBJ2-7; 13 nucleotides match TRBD2. Trimming at V came to 5 bases and at J to 5 bases, leaving 6 bases not matched to a gene. Germline CDR1 and CDR2: MDHEN and SYDVKM. This CDR3 has 15 residues. DNA for the CDR3: TGTGCCAGCAGTCGCGGGACTAGCGGGATCGACGAGCAGTACTTC. Its protein product is CASSRGTSGIDEQYF.

This clonotype was seen repeatedly, ten times or more. V gene TRBV12-3 or TRBV12-4 combines with J gene TRBJ2-3; D call uncertain. The V gene lost 5 bases and the J gene lost 4 bases, with 7 bases spanning the gap. The CDR3 has 12 amino acids. The CDR3 loop is CASSPIPDTQYF. DNA of the CDR3: TGTGCCAGCAGTCCAATACCAGATACGCAGTATTTT.

CDR3 DNA sequence: TGTGCCAGCAGCCCTAGTGGGGGACGGTTATCTGGAAACACCATATATTTT. Its protein product is CASSPSGGRLSGNTIYF. This rearrangement joins TRBV7-9 to TRBJ1-3, with D possibly being TRBD1 (5 bases). The ends were cut back, 5 bases at V and 1 base at J, with 18 bases in the middle. The germline V gene encodes CDR1 SEHNR and CDR2 FQNEAQ (reference sequence). This CDR3 contains 17 residues.

This chain connects TRBV12-3 or TRBV12-4 to TRBJ1-5; D gene uncertain. The CDR3 spans 19 residues. Trimming stripped 11 bases from V and 0 bases from J, with 29 bases between. The CDR3 protein is CAFSLEFSEISHSNQPQHF. The CDR3 DNA is TGTGCCTTCAGTTTAGAGTTTTCCGAAATATCCCATAGCAATCAGCCCCAGCATTTT.

This clonotype was detected ten times or more. The rearrangement links TRBV6-2 or TRBV6-3 to TRBJ2-3; the D is unclear. CDR3 size: 20 residues. Germline lookup yields CDR1 MNHEY and CDR2 SVGEGT. With 2 bases removed from V and 2 bases from J, the gap between germline ends came to 26 bases. CDR3 sequence: CASSYNTNPLETTYTDTQYF. In DNA, the CDR3 is TGTGCCAGCAGTTACAACACCAACCCGCTTGAGACCACCTACACAGATACGCAGTATTTT.

This rearrangement joins TRBV20-1 to TRBJ2-7; TRBD1 aligns across 8 bases. This CDR3 region has 15 residues. The germline gives CDR1 DFQATT, CDR2 SNEGSKA (reference sequence). V lost 5 bases to trimming and J lost 1 base; unmatched junction nucleotides: 10. This CDR3 is CSAAPGTGYSYEQYF. CDR3 nucleotides: TGCAGTGCTGCTCCCGGGACAGGATATTCCTACGAGCAGTACTTC.

Ten or more counts support this clonotype. The chain combines TRBV6-1 with TRBJ1-2, with D perhaps TRBD1 (6 bases). Germline V gives CDR1 MNHNS, CDR2 SASEGT. V dropped 6 bases and J dropped 4 bases, with 18 bases sitting between them. The CDR3 totals 15 residues. CDR3 bases: TGTGCCAGCAGACCCGACAGGCGAGCCCTCTATGGCTACACCTTC. Its translation: CASRPDRRALYGYTF.

This clonotype appeared many times. The V call is TRBV27, the J call TRBJ2-7; a weak D match, TRBD2 (6 bases). Germline V gene sequence: CDR1 MNHEY, CDR2 SMNVEV (reference sequence). Deletions cut 8 bases from V and 3 bases from J, with 17 bases between. The CDR3 is 14 amino acids. CDR3 sequence reads: CASSFRETHYEQYF. CDR3 nucleotide sequence: TGTGCCAGCTCCTTTCGGGAGACCCACTACGAGCAGTACTTC.